Here is one T cell receptor beta chain with its context. The record originates from a study of blood T cell repertoires in COVID-19. At the level of the study: Acute and convalescent COVID-19 samples came from the United States, Italy and Spain. PBMCs, B-cell-depleted T cells, or T cells were the source of the cDNA or gDNA that made up the material.

The CDR3 contains 12 residues. V was cut by 5 bases and J by 7 bases, with 12 bases left in between. CDR1 and CDR2 from the germline V gene are ENHRY and SYGVKD. Produced via immunoSEQ multiplex PCR; TCRdb's table is partial and in-frame only. Of under 250,000 clones in the sample, approximately 86% were seen once. This chain connects TRBV10-3 to TRBJ2-7, with a possible D match to TRBD2 (6 bases). This clonotype originated in an older woman who had recovered from COVID-19. Sequencing was performed on peripheral blood. CDR3 nucleotides: TGTGCCATCAGTAGGGGACTTCAGGAGCAGTACTTC. It specifies CAISRGLQEQYF.